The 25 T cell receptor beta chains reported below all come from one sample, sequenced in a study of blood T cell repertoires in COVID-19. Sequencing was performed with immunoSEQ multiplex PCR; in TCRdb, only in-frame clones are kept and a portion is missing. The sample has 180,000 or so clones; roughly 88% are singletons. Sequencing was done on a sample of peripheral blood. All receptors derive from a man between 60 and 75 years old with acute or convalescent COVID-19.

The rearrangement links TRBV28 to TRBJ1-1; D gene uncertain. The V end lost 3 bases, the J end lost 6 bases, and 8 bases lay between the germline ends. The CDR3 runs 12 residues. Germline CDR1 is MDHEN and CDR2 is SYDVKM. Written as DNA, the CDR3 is TGTGCCAGCAGTTTCCCCCTCGCTGAAGCTTTCTTT. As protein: CASSFPLAEAFF.

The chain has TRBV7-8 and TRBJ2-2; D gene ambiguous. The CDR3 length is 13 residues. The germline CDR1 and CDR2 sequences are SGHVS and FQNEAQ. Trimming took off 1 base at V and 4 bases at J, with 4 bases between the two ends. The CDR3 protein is CASSLDGTGELFF. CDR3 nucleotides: TGTGCCAGCAGCTTAGACGGCACCGGGGAGCTGTTTTTT.

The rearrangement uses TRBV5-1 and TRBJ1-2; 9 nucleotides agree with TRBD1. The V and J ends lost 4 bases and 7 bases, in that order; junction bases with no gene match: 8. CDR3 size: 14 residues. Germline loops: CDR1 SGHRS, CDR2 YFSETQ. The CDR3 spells CASSLSDRGVGYTF. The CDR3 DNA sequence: TGCGCCAGCAGCCTCTCGGACAGGGGCGTTGGCTACACCTTC.

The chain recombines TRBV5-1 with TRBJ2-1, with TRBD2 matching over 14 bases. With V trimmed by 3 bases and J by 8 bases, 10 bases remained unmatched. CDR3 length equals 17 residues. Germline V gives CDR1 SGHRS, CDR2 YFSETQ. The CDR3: CASSSGTSGSIRDEQFF. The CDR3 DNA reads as TGCGCCAGCAGCTCCGGGACTAGCGGGAGTATTAGGGATGAGCAGTTCTTC.

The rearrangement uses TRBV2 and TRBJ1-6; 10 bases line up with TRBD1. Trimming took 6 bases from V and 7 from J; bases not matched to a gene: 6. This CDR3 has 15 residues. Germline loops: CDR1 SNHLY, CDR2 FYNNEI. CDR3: CASSGDRGSNSPLHF. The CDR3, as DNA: TGTGCCAGCAGCGGGGACAGGGGTTCAAATTCACCCCTCCACTTT. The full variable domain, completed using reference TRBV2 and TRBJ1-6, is EPEVTQTPSHQVTQMGQEVILRCVPISNHLYFYWYRQILGQKVEFLVSFYNNEISEKSEIFDDQFSVERPDGSNFTLKIRSTKLEDSAMYFCASSGDRGSNSPLHFGNGTRLTVT.

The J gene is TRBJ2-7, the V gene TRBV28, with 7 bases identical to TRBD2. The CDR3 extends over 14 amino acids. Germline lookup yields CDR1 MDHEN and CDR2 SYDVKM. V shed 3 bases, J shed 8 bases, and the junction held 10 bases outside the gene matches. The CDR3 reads CASSFGGGPGKQYF. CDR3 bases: TGTGCCAGCAGTTTCGGCGGGGGACCGGGGAAGCAGTACTTC.

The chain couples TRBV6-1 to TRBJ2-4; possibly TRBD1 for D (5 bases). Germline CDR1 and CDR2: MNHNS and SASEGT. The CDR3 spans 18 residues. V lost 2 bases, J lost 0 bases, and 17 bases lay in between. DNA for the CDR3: TGTGCCAGCAGTGAAAATAGTTGGACACCTCTAGCCAAAAACATTCAGTACTTC. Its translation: CASSENSWTPLAKNIQYF.

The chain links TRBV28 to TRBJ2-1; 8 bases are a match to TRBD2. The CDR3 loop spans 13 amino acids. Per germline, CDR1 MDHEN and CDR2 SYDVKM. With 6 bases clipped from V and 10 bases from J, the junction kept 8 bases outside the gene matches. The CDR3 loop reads CASSISIAGEQFF. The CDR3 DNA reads TGTGCCAGCAGCATTTCGATAGCGGGAGAGCAGTTCTTC.

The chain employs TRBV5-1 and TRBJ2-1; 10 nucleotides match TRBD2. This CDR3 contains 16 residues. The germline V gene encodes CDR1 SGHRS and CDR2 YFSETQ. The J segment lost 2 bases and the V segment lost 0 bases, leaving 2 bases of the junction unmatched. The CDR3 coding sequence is TGCGCCAGCAGCTTGGTCCTAGCGGGGGCCTACAATGAGCAGTTCTTC. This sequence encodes CASSLVLAGAYNEQFF.

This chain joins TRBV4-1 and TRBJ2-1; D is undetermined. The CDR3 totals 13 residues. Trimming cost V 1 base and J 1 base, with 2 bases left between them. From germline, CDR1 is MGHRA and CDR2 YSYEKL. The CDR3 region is CASSQASYNEQFF. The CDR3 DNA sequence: TGCGCCAGCAGCCAAGCTTCCTACAATGAGCAGTTCTTC.

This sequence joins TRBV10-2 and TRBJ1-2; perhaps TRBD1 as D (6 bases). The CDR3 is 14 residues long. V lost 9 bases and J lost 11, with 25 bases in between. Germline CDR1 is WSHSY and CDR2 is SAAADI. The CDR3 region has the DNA TGCGCCAGTTCTCAGTCTTCCCCGGGACACGTGTACACCTTC. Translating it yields CASSQSSPGHVYTF.

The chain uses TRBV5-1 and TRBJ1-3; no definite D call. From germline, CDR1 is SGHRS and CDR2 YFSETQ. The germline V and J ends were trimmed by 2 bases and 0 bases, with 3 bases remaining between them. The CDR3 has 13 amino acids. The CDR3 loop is CASSFNSGNTIYF. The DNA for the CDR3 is TGCGCCAGCAGCTTTAACTCTGGAAACACCATATATTTT.

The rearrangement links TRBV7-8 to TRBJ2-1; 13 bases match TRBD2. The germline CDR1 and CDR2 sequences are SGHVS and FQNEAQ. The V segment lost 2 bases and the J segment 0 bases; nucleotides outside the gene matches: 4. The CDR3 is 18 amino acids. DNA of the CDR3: TGTGCCAGCAGCTTAACTAGCGGGAGGGTGAGCTCCTACAATGAGCAGTTCTTC. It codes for CASSLTSGRVSSYNEQFF.

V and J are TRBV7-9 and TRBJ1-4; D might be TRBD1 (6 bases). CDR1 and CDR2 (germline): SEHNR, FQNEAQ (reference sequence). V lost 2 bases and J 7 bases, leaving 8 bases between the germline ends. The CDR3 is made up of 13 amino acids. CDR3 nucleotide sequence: TGTGCCAGCAGCTTATCAGGGGCTGAAAAACTGTTTTTT. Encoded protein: CASSLSGAEKLFF. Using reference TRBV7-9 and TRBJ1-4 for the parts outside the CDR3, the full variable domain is DTGVSQNPRHKITKRGQNVTFRCDPISEHNRLYWYRQTLGQGPEFLTYFQNEAQLEKSRLLSDRFSAERPKGSFSTLEIQRTEQGDSAMYLCASSLSGAEKLFFGSGTQLSVL.

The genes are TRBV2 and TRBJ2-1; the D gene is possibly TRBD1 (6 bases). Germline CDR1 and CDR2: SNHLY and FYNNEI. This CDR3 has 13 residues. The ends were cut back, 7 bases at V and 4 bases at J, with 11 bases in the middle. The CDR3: CASKVGTYNEQFF. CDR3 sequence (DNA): TGTGCCAGCAAAGTGGGGACATACAATGAGCAGTTCTTC.

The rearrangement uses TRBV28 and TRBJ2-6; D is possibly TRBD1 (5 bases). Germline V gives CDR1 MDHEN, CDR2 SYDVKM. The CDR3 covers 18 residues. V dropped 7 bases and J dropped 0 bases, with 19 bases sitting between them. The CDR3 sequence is CASTLGRKGHSGANVLTF. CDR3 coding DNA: TGTGCCAGCACCTTGGGGCGGAAAGGACACTCTGGGGCCAACGTCCTGACTTTC.

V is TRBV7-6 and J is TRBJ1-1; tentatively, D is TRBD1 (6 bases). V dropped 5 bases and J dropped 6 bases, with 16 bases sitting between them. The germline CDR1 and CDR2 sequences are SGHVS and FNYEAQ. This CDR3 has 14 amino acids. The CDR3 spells CASSVTGGQAEAFF. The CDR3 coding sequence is TGTGCCAGCAGCGTGACCGGGGGGCAGGCTGAAGCTTTCTTT.

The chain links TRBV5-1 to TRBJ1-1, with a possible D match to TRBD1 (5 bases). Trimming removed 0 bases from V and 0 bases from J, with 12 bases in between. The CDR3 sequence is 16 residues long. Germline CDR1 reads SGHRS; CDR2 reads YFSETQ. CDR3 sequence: CASSLDGASLNTEAFF. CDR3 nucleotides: TGCGCCAGCAGCTTGGATGGGGCCTCCCTGAACACTGAAGCTTTCTTT.

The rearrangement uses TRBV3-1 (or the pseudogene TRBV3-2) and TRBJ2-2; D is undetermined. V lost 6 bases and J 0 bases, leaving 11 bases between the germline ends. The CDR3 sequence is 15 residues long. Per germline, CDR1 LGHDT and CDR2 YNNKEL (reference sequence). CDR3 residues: CASSAGTTNTGELFF. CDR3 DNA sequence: TGTGCCAGCAGTGCCGGCACTACGAACACCGGGGAGCTGTTTTTT.

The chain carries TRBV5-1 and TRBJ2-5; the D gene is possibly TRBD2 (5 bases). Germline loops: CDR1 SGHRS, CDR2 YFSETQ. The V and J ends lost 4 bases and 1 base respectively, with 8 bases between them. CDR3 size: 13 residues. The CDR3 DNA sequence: TGCGCCAGCAGCCTAGCCCCCCAAGAGACCCAGTACTTC. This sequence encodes CASSLAPQETQYF.

CDR3 bases: TGTGCCAGCAGTTTGACACGGGAGATTAACGGGGAGCTGTTTTTT. It specifies CASSLTREINGELFF. The rearrangement uses TRBV28 and TRBJ2-2; D is possibly TRBD2 (6 bases). Germline loops: CDR1 MDHEN, CDR2 SYDVKM. The CDR3 has 15 residues. V was trimmed by 3 bases and J by 7 bases, leaving 15 bases between them.

The CDR3, as DNA: TGTGCCAGCAGCGTAGTAGCGGGAGGTCACGAGCAGTACTTC. Residues: CASSVVAGGHEQYF. The chain employs TRBV9 and TRBJ2-7; 10 bases align to TRBD2. Germline V CDR1 and CDR2: SGDLS, YYNGEE. CDR3 size: 14 residues. Trimming took 0 bases from V and 5 from J; bases not matched to a gene: 2.

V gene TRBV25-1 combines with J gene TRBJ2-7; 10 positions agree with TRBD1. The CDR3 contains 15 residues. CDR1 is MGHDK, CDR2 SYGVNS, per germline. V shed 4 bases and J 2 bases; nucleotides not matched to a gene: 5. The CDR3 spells CASSGGQGLTYEQYF. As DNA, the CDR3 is TGTGCCAGCAGTGGGGGACAGGGGCTAACCTACGAGCAGTACTTC.

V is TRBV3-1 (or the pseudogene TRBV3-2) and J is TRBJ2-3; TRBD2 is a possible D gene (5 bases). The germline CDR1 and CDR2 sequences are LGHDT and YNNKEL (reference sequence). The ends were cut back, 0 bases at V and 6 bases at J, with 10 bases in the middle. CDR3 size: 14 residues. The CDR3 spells CASSQDFRGDTQYF. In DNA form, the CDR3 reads TGTGCCAGCAGCCAAGATTTCCGGGGTGATACGCAGTATTTT.

The DNA of the CDR3 is TGTGCCAGCGAAAGTCCGGGACTAGCGGGAGCAATCTCCTACGAGCAGTACTTC. Protein product: CASESPGLAGAISYEQYF. The rearrangement joins TRBV2 to TRBJ2-7; TRBD2 agrees at 14 bases. CDR3 length: 18 residues. Germline V gene sequence: CDR1 SNHLY, CDR2 FYNNEI. With 8 bases clipped from V and 0 bases from J, the junction kept 12 bases outside the gene matches.